This T cell receptor beta chain was captured in a study of cytomegalovirus exposure and HLA in healthy donors (dated by TCRdb to 2015 to 2018). About the study as a whole: An earlier analysis of roughly 500 of the donors reported more than 250 Gb of sequence data and roughly 110 million unique TCR beta sequences from roughly 180 million T cells. Roughly 300 gigabases of sequencing data and around 80 million unique TCR sequences made up an early release that covered approximately 700 HLA-typed donors. Among the roughly 380 genotyped donors, around 81% belonged to the genetic ancestry cluster associated with self-reported Caucasian donors. The study aimed to test whether cataloging public T cell receptors could reveal signatures of past pathogen exposure. The study used immunosequencing to profile the T cell repertoires of approximately 690 subjects and linked those repertoires to cytomegalovirus serostatus. Besides the first cohort of 500 to 700 subjects, a separate validation cohort made up of 120 or so different subjects was used. To predict cytomegalovirus infection status, the study combined high-throughput TCR immunosequencing, statistical association of individual TCRs with disease status, and machine learning. A later analysis re-analyzed previously published TCR beta repertoires from roughly 690 donors and added high-resolution HLA genotyping to study TCR occurrence patterns. The later analysis used no new phenotypic data to find candidate immune exposures, relying instead on TCR beta sequences and their occurrence across donors. To decide whether each TCR beta V gene segment behaved as functional or pseudogenic, an earlier analysis of some 600 of the donors relied on high-throughput TCR beta sequencing. Donor age, sex, ethnicity and CMV serostatus were collected together with the repertoire data. In a later genetic analysis, genome-wide SNP genotypes for about three fifths of the roughly 670 donors were used, and that subset was treated as a discovery cohort. All discovery cohort repertoires had been generated using a single sequencing platform. HLA typing covered class I and class II loci at four-digit resolution. The number of typed donors differed by locus: about 620-640 for A, B, C, DRB1 and DQB1; 522 for DQA1; some 610 for DPA1; and about 450 for DPB1. Four to six DR-DQ haplotypes were handled as single units for association and clustering because linkage in the cohort was strong. On average, roughly 240,000 unique TCR beta nucleotide sequences were sequenced per donor among several hundred genotyped donors of the cohort, with 15% to 20% of those sequences being non-productive. Study-wide findings and limitations: Strong co-occurrence of HLA alleles, especially DR and DQ, made assigning TCR associations to individual alleles difficult. According to a later analysis, TCR association rates differed among HLA loci, with DRB1 alleles showing the most associated TCRs and HLA-C alleles showing the fewest. Presence/absence analyses assumed roughly uniform sequencing depth across donors, an assumption that may not hold. Linkage disequilibrium might explain the correlated functional status among segregating V segments, but an unknown experimental factor could not be ruled out. Some IMGT-functional V segments, including TRBV6-2 and TRBV6-3, could not be distinguished by the 87-base-pair reads and were therefore excluded. CMV serostatus was the only immune exposure information available for the cohort. The study listed 170 or so TCR beta chains as associated with cytomegalovirus. In a later analysis, around 17,000 TCR beta sequences were associated with specific HLA alleles at a false discovery rate of 0.05. Compared with equally common non-associated chains, HLA-associated TCR beta chains in a later analysis were more clonally expanded and had lower generation probabilities. Several of the top co-occurrence clusters appeared to be linked to parvovirus B19, influenza, CMV and Epstein-Barr virus, according to a later analysis. According to the authors, the approach could potentially be generalized to other disease states and immunological phenotypes. According to a later genetic analysis, donors in an Asian-associated ancestry cluster had fewer N-insertions in productive TCRs than the roughly 670-donor mean. In a later analysis, most CMV-associated TCR beta chains were found to appear HLA-restricted, with HLA associations seemingly driven largely by CMV exposure. The earlier analysis of fewer than 750 of the donors excluded roughly 17 rarely observed V segments, including chromosome 9 orphons, because counts were too low. The classifier was reported to diagnose cytomegalovirus status with high specificity and sensitivity in both the original cohort and the validation cohort. A few of the identified cytomegalovirus-associated TCR beta chains were confirmed in vitro to be specific for cytomegalovirus antigens. A group of highly shared sequence variants was considered likely to be a technical artifact of the sequencing pipeline. A later genetic analysis associated a missense DCLRE1C variant with V-gene and J-gene trimming of TCR beta chains, and an independent cohort replicated the association. A further reported finding was that TCR beta sequences accurately predicted the HLA-A and HLA-B alleles for most subjects in the first cohort. An earlier analysis of approximately 500 of the donors showed that most TCR beta V segments appeared in productive rearrangements either about 87% or about 30% of the time, which broadly matched IMGT annotations. Only TCR beta chains were sequenced in this cohort, and the absence of alpha or paired-chain data limited detectable features. HLA typing was unavailable for some donors at each locus, so association tests used only the typed subset. Most TCR sequences were observed very rarely across donors, whereas some public TCRs were present in many individuals.

Reading the germline V gene (reference sequence) gives CDR1 SSHAT and CDR2 FNYEAQ. Taken from cysteine to phenylalanine, the CDR3 has 14 residues. Only CDR3 DNA remains: 42 bases, in frame from the first base. The cohort comprised fewer than 700 healthy bone marrow donors. At the time of sampling, all cohort members were nominally healthy, though unrecorded immune exposures were likely present. The donor tested CMV seropositive, placing the donor among the roughly 300 seropositive members of the cohort. A peripheral blood sample was collected from each donor, and TCR beta sequencing was performed on peripheral blood mononuclear cells. Genomic DNA extraction from the blood cell samples was performed with the Qiagen DNeasy Blood Extraction Kit. Turning to this clone: Its binding antigen is unknown. A junction boundary mismatches the germline segment, possibly from a read error.

The library came from the immunoSEQ multiplex PCR assay. A mixture of 60 forward primers for TCR Vbeta segments and 13 reverse primers for TCR Jbeta segments was used in the multiplex PCR. The CDR3 region of rearranged TCR beta genes was amplified from genomic DNA with a multiplex PCR assay. The amplified TCR beta libraries were sequenced on the Illumina HiSeq System as 87-base-pair reads. The study's own analysis went as follows. A later analysis tallied roughly 78 million unique TCR beta chains across the 650 to 750 repertoires, and around 10 million of those chains were shared by two or more donors. Raw reads were error-corrected and collapsed into unique sequences by a nearest-neighbor algorithm in which closely related sequences were merged to remove PCR and sequencing errors. CDR3 sequences were aligned to IMGT reference sequences to assign V, D and J gene segments. For a sequence to be retained, at least a six-nucleotide match to both a V gene segment and a J gene segment was required. Rearrangements were called productive when the CDR3 lacked stop codons and stayed in frame with V and J; all others were non-productive. CDR3 was defined according to IMGT convention as the region running from the second conserved V-encoded cysteine to the conserved J-encoded phenylalanine. In an earlier analysis of more than 550 of the donors, sequences lacking an unambiguous match to a single V gene segment were excluded. An earlier analysis of about 590 of the donors classified V segments as functional when productive rearrangements were above 56.7% and as segregating when the standard deviation between donors was above 5%. A statistical classification framework was built for diagnosing cytomegalovirus status from the catalog of TCR beta chain sequences. In a later analysis, V and J genes were assigned by comparing TCR nucleotide sequences against IMGT/GENE-DB human TR gene sequences. Using the TCRdist pipeline, a later analysis assigned CDR3 sequences along with most-parsimonious VDJ recombination scenarios. In a later analysis, each TCR beta chain was defined by its CDR3 amino acid sequence together with its V-gene family, and reads lacking a unique V-gene family were excluded. A later analysis removed 450 to 600 highly shared, low-generation-probability nucleotide sequences to deal with suspected cross-contamination and a sequencing artifact. In a later analysis, a clonal expansion index for each public chain was calculated from normalized within-repertoire ranks of inferred template counts. A later analysis computed generation probabilities with a VDJ recombination model fitted to out-of-frame rearrangements, and checked the results against IGoR. In a later analysis, TCR-TCR, TCR-HLA and TCR-CMV co-occurrence was scored with hypergeometric tests, and a repertoire-size bias correction was applied to TCR pairs. False discovery rates were estimated in a later analysis by permuting HLA or CMV assignments 20 times. A later analysis grouped co-occurring TCRs with DBSCAN, adding TCRdist sequence similarity when clustering within HLA-allele-positive subsets. Repertoires with fewer than 30,000 or more than 120,000 public chains were left out of co-occurrence clustering, as were about five repertoires with anomalous nucleotide sharing. TCRdb stores this immuneACCESS table with in-frame sequences only. Part of the clones is absent; in the studies checked, under half of the shortfall reflects unresolved V genes, and no reason is known for the rest. The V and J calls and clone size were taken over from that table, and D and trimming were inferred from the DNA. This sample has 95,000 to 110,000 clones in its table, and more than 65% of those were observed once. 10% to 13% of the sample is in the top ten clones.

This TCR was recovered from a woman aged 18-35 years in good health and CMV-seropositive. Sequenced material: PBMCs. Rearrangement joined TRBV7-7 to TRBJ2-1, with 7 bases aligning to TRBD2. The encoded CDR3 is CASSLAGSTNEQFF. The bases are TGTGCTAGCAGCTTAGCGGGCAGCACAAATGAGCAGTTCTTC.